The 10 T cell receptor beta chains listed next were all sequenced from one sample in a study of blood T cell repertoires in COVID-19. Sequenced by immunoSEQ multiplex PCR; TCRdb stores in-frame clones only, minus some. The sample yields 170,000 or so clones, around nine tenths seen once. The specimen sequenced was peripheral blood. The source of these receptors is a man aged 60-69 years with COVID-19, enrolled during active disease.

The gene calls are TRBV28 and TRBJ1-6; tentatively, D is TRBD1 (6 bases). This CDR3 has 12 residues. Between the trimmed V and J ends, which lost 4 bases and 15 bases, there was a span of 13 bases. Germline CDR1 MDHEN, CDR2 SYDVKM. DNA for the CDR3: TGTGCCAGCAGTTACTCACAGGGTCGCCTCCACTTT. Its protein is CASSYSQGRLHF.

CDR3 in DNA: TGTGCCAGCAGCTCCCAGCAGGGAACCGGGGAGCTGTTTTTT. It is translated as CASSSQQGTGELFF. The chain combines TRBV7-3 with TRBJ2-2, with D possibly matching TRBD1 (5 bases). The CDR3 totals 14 residues. The V end was cut by 4 bases, the J end by 5 bases, with 11 bases between. CDR1 and CDR2 (germline): SGHTA, FQGTGA.

The chain is built from TRBV6-5 and TRBJ1-1, with D possibly being TRBD1 (6 bases). The CDR3 extends over 13 amino acids. Germline V gene lookup returns CDR1 MNHEY and CDR2 SVGAGI. Trimming shortened V by 10 bases and J by 1 base, and 13 bases separated the two germline ends. The CDR3 loop reads CATQDSPNTEAFF. CDR3 coding DNA: TGTGCCACCCAGGACAGTCCGAACACTGAAGCTTTCTTT.

This clone was recorded only once. This chain joins TRBV5-1 and TRBJ2-2; D remains unclear. Per the germline V gene, CDR1 is SGHRS and CDR2 is YFSETQ. V lost 0 bases and J lost 0, with 6 bases in between. There are 15 residues in the CDR3. CDR3 protein: CASSLDTANTGELFF. DNA for the CDR3: TGCGCCAGCAGCTTGGATACAGCGAACACCGGGGAGCTGTTTTTT.

The V and J genes are TRBV13 and TRBJ2-7; possibly TRBD2 for D (7 bases). This CDR3 has 15 amino acids. CDR1 and CDR2 from the germline V gene are PRHDT and FYEKMQ (reference sequence). The V gene lost 5 bases and the J gene lost 4 bases, with 18 bases spanning the gap. The CDR3 nucleotides read TGTGCCAGCAGCCCTACCCGGGGGGCGATTTACGAGCAGTACTTC. Encoded protein: CASSPTRGAIYEQYF.

The V and J genes are TRBV5-5 and TRBJ2-6; 10 nucleotides match TRBD2. The germline V gene encodes CDR1 SGHKS and CDR2 YYEKEE (reference sequence). J gave up 1 base and V 3 bases, and 10 bases lay outside the gene matches. There are 19 residues in the CDR3. CDR3 amino acids: CASSSPGLAVLSGANVLTF. For the CDR3, the DNA is TGTGCCAGCAGCTCCCCTGGACTAGCGGTTTTATCTGGGGCCAACGTCCTGACTTTC.

The chain joins TRBV6-1 to TRBJ2-7; tentative D call: TRBD2 (7 bases). V was pared by 1 base and J by 3 bases, with 13 bases between. CDR1 is MNHNS and CDR2 is SASEGT in the germline V gene. The CDR3 consists of 15 residues. The DNA of the CDR3 is TGTGCCAGCAGTGAAGGGGGGGGGCCCTTCTACGAGCAGTACTTC. The encoded protein is CASSEGGGPFYEQYF.

The V and J genes are TRBV11-2 and TRBJ1-4; D is unclear. The V and J ends lost 8 bases and 10 bases respectively, with 17 bases between them. The CDR3 runs to 13 residues. Germline assignment: CDR1 SGHAT and CDR2 FQNNGV. The CDR3 nucleotides are TGTGCCAGCCTTAACCCGGGAAGCGGAAAACTGTTTTTT. Protein sequence: CASLNPGSGKLFF.

The chain is built from TRBV6-1 and TRBJ1-6, with D perhaps TRBD1 (6 bases). V was pared by 2 bases and J by 8 bases, with 13 bases between. This CDR3 comprises 15 residues. Germline loops: CDR1 MNHNS, CDR2 SASEGT. CDR3 nucleotides: TGTGCCAGCAGTGAAACAGGGAACCTTGATTCACCCCTCCACTTT. This translates into CASSETGNLDSPLHF.

The rearrangement uses TRBV27 and TRBJ1-4; D is possibly TRBD1 (6 bases). The V gene's germline CDR1 is MNHEY and CDR2 SMNVEV (reference sequence). The CDR3 has 13 residues. Trimming pared 7 bases from V and 8 bases from J, leaving 14 bases between. The CDR3 DNA reads TGTGCCAGCACTTCACAGGGTACCGAAAAACTGTTTTTT. This encodes CASTSQGTEKLFF.